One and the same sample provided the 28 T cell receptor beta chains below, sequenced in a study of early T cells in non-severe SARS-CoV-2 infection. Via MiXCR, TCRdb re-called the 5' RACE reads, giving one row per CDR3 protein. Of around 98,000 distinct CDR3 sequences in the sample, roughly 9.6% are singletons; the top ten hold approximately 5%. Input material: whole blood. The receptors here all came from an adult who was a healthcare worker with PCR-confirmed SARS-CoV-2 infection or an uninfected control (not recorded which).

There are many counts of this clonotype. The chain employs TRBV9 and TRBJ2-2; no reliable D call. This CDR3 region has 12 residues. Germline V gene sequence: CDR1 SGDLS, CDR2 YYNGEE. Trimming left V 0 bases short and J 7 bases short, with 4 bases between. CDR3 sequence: CASSVGGGELFF. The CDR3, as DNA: TGTGCCAGCAGCGTAGGAGGCGGGGAGCTGTTTTTT.

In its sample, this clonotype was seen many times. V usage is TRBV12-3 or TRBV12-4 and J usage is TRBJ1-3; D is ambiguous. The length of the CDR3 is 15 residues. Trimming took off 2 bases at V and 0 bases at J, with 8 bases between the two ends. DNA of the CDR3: TGTGCCAGCAGTTTAATTAATCCCTCTGGAAACACCATATATTTT. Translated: CASSLINPSGNTIYF.

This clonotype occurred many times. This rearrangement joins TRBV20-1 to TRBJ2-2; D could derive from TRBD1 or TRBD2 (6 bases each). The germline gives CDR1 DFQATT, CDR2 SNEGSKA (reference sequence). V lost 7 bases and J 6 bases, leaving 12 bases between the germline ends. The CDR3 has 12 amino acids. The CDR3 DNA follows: TGCAGTGGTCGGAGGGGGTCCGGGGAGCTGTTTTTT. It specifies CSGRRGSGELFF.

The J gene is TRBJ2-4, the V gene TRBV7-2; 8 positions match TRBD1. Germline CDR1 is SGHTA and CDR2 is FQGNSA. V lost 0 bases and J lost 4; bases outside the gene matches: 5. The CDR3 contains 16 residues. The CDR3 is CASSLASQGAKNIQYF. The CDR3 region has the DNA TGTGCCAGCAGCTTAGCGAGTCAGGGGGCAAAAAACATTCAGTACTTC.

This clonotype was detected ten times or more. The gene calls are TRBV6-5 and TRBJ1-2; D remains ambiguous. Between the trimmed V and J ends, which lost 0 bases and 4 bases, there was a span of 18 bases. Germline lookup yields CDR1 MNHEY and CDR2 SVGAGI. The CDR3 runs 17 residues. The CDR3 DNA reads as TGTGCCAGCAGTTACTCACCCTCGACGCGGGGTTTCTATGGCTACACCTTC. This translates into CASSYSPSTRGFYGYTF.

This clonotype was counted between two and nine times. The CDR3 region is CASSQIPPGTRQFF. As DNA, the CDR3 is TGCGCCAGCAGCCAAATCCCCCCCGGGACAAGGCAGTTCTTC. The V call is TRBV4-1, the J call TRBJ2-1; possibly TRBD1 for D (6 bases). Germline V gene sequence: CDR1 MGHRA, CDR2 YSYEKL. V lost 2 bases and J 12 bases, leaving 17 bases between the germline ends. This CDR3 has 14 amino acids.

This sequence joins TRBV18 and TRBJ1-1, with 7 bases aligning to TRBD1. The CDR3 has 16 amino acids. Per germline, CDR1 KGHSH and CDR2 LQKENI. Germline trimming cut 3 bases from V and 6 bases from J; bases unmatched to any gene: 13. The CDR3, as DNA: TGTGCCAGCTCACCGGGGACAGTTTTAGATGACGCTGAAGCTTTCTTT. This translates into CASSPGTVLDDAEAFF.

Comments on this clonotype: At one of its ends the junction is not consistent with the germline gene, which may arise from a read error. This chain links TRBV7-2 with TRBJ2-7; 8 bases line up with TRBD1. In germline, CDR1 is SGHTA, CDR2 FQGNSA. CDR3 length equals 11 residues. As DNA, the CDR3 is TGTGCCAGCAGCTACGGACAGGGACTGAACTTC. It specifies CASSYGQGLNF.

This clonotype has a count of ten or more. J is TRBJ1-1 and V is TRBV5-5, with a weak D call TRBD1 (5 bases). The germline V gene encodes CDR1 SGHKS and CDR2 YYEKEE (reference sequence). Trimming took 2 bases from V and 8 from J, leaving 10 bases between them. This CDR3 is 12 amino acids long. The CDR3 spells CASSFWDGEAFF. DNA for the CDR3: TGTGCCAGCAGCTTCTGGGACGGCGAAGCTTTCTTT.

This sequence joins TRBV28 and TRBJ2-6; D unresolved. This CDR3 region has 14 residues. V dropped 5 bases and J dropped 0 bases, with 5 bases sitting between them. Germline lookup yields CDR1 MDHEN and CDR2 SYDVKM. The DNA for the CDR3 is TGTGCCAGCAGTCCCGACTCTGGGGCCAACGTCCTGACTTTC. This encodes CASSPDSGANVLTF.

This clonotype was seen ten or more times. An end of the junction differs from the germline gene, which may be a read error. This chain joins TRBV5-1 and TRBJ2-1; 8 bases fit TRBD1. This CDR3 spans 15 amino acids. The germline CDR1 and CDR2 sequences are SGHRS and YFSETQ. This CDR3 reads CASSPGQGAYNEQFF. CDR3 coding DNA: TGTGCCAGCAGCCCCGGGCAGGGGGCTTACAATGAGCAGTTCTTC.

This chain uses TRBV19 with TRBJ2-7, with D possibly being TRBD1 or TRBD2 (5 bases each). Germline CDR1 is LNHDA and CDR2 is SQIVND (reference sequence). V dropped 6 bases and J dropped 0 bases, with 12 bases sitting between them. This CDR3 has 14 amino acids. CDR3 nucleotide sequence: TGTGCCAGTAGCTACCGGGACGACTCCTACGAGCAGTACTTC. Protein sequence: CASSYRDDSYEQYF.

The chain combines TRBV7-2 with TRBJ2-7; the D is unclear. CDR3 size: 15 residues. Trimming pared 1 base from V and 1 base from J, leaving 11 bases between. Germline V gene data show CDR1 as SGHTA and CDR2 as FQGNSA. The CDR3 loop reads CASSLEYSLSYEQYF. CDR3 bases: TGTGCCAGCAGCTTAGAGTACAGCCTTTCCTACGAGCAGTACTTC. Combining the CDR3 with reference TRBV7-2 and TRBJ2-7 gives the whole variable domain GAGVSQSPSNKVTEKGKDVELRCDPISGHTALYWYRQSLGQGLEFLIYFQGNSAPDKSGLPSDRFSAERTGGSVSTLTIQRTQQEDSAVYLCASSLEYSLSYEQYFGPGTRLTVT.

CDR3 residues: CASSIRRTNEKLFF. The DNA for the CDR3 is TGTGCCAGCTCTATAAGACGGACTAATGAAAAACTGTTTTTT. The gene calls are TRBV18 and TRBJ1-4, with D unclear. This CDR3 spans 14 amino acids. V lost 6 bases, J lost 2 bases, and 10 bases lay in between. The germline V gene has CDR1 KGHSH and CDR2 LQKENI.

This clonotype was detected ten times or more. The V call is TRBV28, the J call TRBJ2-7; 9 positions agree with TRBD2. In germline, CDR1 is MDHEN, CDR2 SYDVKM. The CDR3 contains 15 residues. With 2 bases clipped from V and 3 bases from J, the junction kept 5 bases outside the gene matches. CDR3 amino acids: CASSLDLAGIYEQYF. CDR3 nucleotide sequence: TGTGCCAGCAGTTTAGATCTAGCGGGAATCTACGAGCAGTACTTC.

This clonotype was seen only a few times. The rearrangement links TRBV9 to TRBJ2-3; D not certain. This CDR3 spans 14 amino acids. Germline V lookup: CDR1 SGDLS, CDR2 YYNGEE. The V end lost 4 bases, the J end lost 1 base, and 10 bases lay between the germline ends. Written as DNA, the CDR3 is TGTGCCAGCAGCCCCCTGGGCGGCACAGATACGCAGTATTTT. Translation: CASSPLGGTDTQYF.

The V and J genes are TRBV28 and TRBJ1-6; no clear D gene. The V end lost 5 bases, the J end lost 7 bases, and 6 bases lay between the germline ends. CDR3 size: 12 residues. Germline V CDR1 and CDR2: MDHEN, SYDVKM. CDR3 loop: CASSTANSPLHF. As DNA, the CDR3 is TGTGCCAGCAGTACAGCGAATTCACCCCTCCACTTT.

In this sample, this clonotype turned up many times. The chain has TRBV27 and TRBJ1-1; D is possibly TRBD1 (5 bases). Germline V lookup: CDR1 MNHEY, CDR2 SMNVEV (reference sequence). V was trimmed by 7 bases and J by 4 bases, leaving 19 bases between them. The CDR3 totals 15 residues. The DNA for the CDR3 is TGTGCCAGCAATCAGGGCCTCGTAATAGGCACTGAAGCTTTCTTT. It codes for CASNQGLVIGTEAFF.

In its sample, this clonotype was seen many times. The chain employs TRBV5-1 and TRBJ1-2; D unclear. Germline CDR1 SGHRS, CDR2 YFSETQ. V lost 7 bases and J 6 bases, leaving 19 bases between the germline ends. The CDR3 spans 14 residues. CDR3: CASGSGAGRDGYTF. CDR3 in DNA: TGCGCCAGCGGTAGCGGTGCGGGCCGCGATGGCTACACCTTC.

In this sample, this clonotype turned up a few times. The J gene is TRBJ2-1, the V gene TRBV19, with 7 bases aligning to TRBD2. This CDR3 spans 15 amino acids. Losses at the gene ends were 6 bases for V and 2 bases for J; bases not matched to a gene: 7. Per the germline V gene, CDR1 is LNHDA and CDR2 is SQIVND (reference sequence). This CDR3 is CASRITRGAYNEQFF. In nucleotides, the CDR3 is TGTGCCAGTAGGATTACACGGGGGGCCTACAATGAGCAGTTCTTC. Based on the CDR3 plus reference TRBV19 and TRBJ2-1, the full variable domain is DGGITQSPKYLFRKEGQNVTLSCEQNLNHDAMYWYRQDPGQGLRLIYYSQIVNDFQKGDIAEGYSVSREKKESFPLTVTSAQKNPTAFYLCASRITRGAYNEQFFGPGTRLTVL.

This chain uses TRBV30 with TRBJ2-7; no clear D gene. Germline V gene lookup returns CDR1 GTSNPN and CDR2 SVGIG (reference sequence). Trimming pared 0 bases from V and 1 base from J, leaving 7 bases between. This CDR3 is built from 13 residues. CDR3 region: CAWSVRGSYEQYF. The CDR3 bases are TGTGCCTGGAGTGTAAGAGGATCCTACGAGCAGTACTTC.

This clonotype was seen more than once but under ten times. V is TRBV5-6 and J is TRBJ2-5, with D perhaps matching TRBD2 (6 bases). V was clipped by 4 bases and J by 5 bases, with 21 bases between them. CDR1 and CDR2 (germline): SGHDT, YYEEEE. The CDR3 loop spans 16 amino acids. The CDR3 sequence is CASSPTGLPGRETQYF. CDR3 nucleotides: TGTGCCAGCAGCCCAACGGGACTCCCCGGGCGGGAGACCCAGTACTTC.

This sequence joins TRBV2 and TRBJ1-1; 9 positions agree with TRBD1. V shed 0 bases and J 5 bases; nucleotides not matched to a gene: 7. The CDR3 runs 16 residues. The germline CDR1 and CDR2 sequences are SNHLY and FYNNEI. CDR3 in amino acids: CASSEATGTGRTEAFF. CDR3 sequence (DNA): TGTGCCAGCAGTGAAGCCACCGGGACAGGGAGGACTGAAGCTTTCTTT.

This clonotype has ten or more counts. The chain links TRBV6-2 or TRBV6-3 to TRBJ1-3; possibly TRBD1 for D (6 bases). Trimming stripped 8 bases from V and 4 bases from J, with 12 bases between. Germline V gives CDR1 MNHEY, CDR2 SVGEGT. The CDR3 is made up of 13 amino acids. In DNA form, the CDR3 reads TGTGCCAGCCGGCGGGGGCCAGGAAACACCATATATTTT. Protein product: CASRRGPGNTIYF.

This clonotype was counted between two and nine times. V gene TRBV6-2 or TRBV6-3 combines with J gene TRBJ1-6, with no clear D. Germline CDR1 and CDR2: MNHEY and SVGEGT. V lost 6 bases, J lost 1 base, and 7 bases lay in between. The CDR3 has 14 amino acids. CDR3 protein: CASSRGSYNSPLHF. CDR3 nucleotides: TGTGCCAGCAGCCGGGGATCCTATAATTCACCCCTCCACTTT.

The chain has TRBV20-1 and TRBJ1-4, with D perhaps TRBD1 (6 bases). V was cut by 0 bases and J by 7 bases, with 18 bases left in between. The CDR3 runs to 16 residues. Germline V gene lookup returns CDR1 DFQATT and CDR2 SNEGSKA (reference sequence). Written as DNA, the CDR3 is TGCAGTGCTAGAGATATTCGGGGGGCGTCAAGTGAAAAACTGTTTTTT. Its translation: CSARDIRGASSEKLFF.

The DNA of the CDR3 is TGTGCCAGCAGTGAAATAGTAGAGCAGTTCTTC. Residues: CASSEIVEQFF. The chain joins TRBV2 to TRBJ2-1; D ambiguous. Germline CDR1 reads SNHLY; CDR2 reads FYNNEI. V lost 2 bases and J lost 10, with 6 bases in between. The CDR3 is made up of 11 amino acids. The full variable domain, its missing parts supplied by reference TRBV2 and TRBJ2-1, is EPEVTQTPSHQVTQMGQEVILRCVPISNHLYFYWYRQILGQKVEFLVSFYNNEISEKSEIFDDQFSVERPDGSNFTLKIRSTKLEDSAMYFCASSEIVEQFFGPGTRLTVL.

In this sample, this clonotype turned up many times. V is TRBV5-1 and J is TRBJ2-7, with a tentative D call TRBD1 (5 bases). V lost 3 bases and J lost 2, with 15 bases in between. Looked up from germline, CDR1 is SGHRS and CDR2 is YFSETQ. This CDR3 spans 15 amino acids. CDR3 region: CASSSLGQGTYEQYF. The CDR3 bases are TGCGCCAGCAGCTCGCTGGGTCAGGGCACCTACGAGCAGTACTTC.